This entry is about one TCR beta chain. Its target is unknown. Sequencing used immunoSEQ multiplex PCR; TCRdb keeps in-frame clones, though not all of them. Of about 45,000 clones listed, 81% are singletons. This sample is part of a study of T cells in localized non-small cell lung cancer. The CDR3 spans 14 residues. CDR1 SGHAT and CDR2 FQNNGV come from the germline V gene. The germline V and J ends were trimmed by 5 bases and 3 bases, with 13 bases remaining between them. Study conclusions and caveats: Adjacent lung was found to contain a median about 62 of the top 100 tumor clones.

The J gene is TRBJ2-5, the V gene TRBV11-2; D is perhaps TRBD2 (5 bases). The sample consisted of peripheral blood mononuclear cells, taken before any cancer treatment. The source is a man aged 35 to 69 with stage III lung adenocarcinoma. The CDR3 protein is CASSERGIEETQYF. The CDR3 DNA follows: TGTGCCAGCAGCGAACGGGGAATAGAAGAGACCCAGTACTTC.